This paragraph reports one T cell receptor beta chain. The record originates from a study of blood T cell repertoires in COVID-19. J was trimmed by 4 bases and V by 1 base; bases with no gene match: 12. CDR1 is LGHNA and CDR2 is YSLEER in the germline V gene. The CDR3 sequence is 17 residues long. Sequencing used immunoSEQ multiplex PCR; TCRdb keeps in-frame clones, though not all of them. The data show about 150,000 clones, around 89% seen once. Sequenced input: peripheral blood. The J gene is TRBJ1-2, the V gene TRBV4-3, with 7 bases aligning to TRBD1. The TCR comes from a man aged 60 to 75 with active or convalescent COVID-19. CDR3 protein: CASSQGVTGASPYGYTF. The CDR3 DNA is TGCGCCAGCAGCCAAGGGGTAACAGGGGCCTCACCCTATGGCTACACCTTC.